This TCR beta chain was captured by sequencing in a study of T cells in localized non-small cell lung cancer. Data came from immunoSEQ multiplex PCR; TCRdb stores just in-frame clones and leaves some out. The sample has about 2,500 clones; 36% are singletons. With respect to this clone: Its antigen is undetermined.

Points from the study as a whole: There was higher T cell clonality in uninvolved adjacent lung than in tumor, and it was highest there. The study detected a median roughly 50 of the top 100 tumor clones in adjacent lung. An association was observed between higher blood T cell density and longer overall survival.

Germline V gene lookup returns CDR1 LNHNV and CDR2 YYDKDF (reference sequence). The CDR3 spans 14 residues. Trimming removed 2 bases at V and 1 base at J, with 8 bases between. The rearrangement links TRBV15 to TRBJ2-5; D is undetermined. The clonotype comes from a male donor at least 60 years old with stage II squamous cell lung carcinoma. The sequencing here drew on lymph node tissue, taken before any cancer treatment. The CDR3 coding sequence is TGTGCCACCAGCAGACCCTGGGGCCAAGAGACCCAGTACTTC. Translating it yields CATSRPWGQETQYF.